Listed below are T cell receptor beta chains from one sample, sequenced in a study of T cells in Graves' hyperthyroidism and ophthalmopathy. TCRdb passed the multiplex PCR reads through MiXCR, listing each CDR3 protein once. Of roughly 500,000 distinct CDR3 sequences in the sample, 40% to 55% are singletons; the top ten hold about two fifths. Input material: peripheral blood or thyroid tissue (not recorded which). The origin of the receptors is an adult woman with Graves' disease, either hyperthyroidism or ophthalmopathy (not recorded which). Both conserved end residues are part of each CDR3. The D gene is left open where the match is weak. Rows give clone size only sometimes, using once, few, many, or a class for an expanded clone.

V gene	clone size	D gene	J gene	CDR3 DNA	CDR3 protein
TRBV29-1	many	TRBD1	TRBJ1-5	TGCAGCGTGGGGACAGGGAGCAATCAGCCCCAGCATTTT	CSVGTGSNQPQHF
TRBV9	.	.	TRBJ2-5	TGTGCCAGCAGCCTAAGGGAAAGGGGGACCCAGTACTTC	CASSLRERGTQYF
TRBV19	.	.	TRBJ1-5	TGTGCCAGTAGGGGCGGGATCCGCAATCAGCCCCAGCATTTT	CASRGGIRNQPQHF
TRBV6-5	many	.	TRBJ1-6	.	CASTFGPGNNSPLHF
TRBV12-3/TRBV12-4	many	.	TRBJ2-7	TGTGCCAGCAGTTTTAGGGGGGCCTACGAGCAGTACTTC	CASSFRGAYEQYF
TRBV28	.	TRBD2	TRBJ2-2	TGTGCCAGCAGTTTCAGTGCCGGGACTAGGAACACCGGGGAGCTGTTTTTT	CASSFSAGTRNTGELFF
TRBV5-1	many	.	TRBJ1-5	TGCGCCAGCAGCCCGGACAGCCCCAATCAGCCCCAGCATTTT	CASSPDSPNQPQHF
TRBV20-1	.	TRBD1	TRBJ1-2	TGCAGTGCGGTTCACAGGGGCCGGGGCACTTCCGGGGACGATGGCTACACCTTC	CSAVHRGRGTSGDDGYTF
TRBV29-1	.	.	TRBJ2-7	TGCAGCAGTTTAGGGCCGGAGCAGTACTTC	CSSLGPEQYF
TRBV12-3/TRBV12-4	many	TRBD1	TRBJ1-6	TGTGCCAGCAGTTTAGATCCGACAGGGGCTTCACCCCTCCACTTT	CASSLDPTGASPLHF
TRBV5-1	many	TRBD1	TRBJ1-5	TGCGCCAGCAGCTTGGCGGGACAGAGCAATCAGCCCCAGCATTTT	CASSLAGQSNQPQHF
TRBV2	.	.	TRBJ2-1	TGTGCCAGCAACCTGAATGAGCAGTTCTTC	CASNLNEQFF